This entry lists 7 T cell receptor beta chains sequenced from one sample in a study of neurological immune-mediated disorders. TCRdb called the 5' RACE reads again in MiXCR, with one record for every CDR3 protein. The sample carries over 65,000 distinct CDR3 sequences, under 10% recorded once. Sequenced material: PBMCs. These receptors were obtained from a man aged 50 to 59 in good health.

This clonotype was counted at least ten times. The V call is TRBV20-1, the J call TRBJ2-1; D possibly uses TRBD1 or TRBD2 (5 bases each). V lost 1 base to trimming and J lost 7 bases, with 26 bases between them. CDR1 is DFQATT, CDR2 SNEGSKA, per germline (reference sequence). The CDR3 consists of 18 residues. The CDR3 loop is CSARVTGRLAPVGNEQFF. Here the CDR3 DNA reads TGCAGTGCTAGAGTTACAGGTCGGCTAGCCCCCGTAGGGAATGAGCAGTTCTTC.

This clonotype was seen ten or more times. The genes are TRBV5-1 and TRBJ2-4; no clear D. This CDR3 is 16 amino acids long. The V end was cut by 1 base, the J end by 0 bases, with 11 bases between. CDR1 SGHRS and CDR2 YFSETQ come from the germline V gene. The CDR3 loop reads CASSLPRPGAKNIQYF. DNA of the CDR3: TGCGCCAGCAGCTTGCCCAGACCGGGAGCCAAAAACATTCAGTACTTC.

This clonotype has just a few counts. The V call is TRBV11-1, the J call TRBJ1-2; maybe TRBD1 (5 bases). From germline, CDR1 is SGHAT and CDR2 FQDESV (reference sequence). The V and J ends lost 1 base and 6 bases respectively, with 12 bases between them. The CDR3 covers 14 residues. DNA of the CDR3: TGTGCCAGCAGCTTAGAAGGGCGGGGACATGGCTACACCTTC. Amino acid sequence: CASSLEGRGHGYTF.

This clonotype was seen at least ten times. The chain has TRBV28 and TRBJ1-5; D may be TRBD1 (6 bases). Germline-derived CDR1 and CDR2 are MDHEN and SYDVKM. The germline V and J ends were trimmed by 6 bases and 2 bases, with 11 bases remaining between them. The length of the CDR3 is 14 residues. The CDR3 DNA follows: TGTGCCAGCAGCACAGGGAGTGGCAATCAGCCCCAGCATTTT. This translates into CASSTGSGNQPQHF.

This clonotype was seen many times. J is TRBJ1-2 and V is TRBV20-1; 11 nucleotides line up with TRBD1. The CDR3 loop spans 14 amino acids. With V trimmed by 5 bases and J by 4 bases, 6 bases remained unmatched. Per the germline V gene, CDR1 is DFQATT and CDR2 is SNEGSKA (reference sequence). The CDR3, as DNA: TGCAGTGCTGGGACAGGGGGACCTTCCTATGGCTACACCTTC. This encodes CSAGTGGPSYGYTF.

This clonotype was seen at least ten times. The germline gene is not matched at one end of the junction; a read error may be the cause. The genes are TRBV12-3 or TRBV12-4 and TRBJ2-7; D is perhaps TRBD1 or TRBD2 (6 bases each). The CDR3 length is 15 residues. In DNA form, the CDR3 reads TGTGCCAGCACTTTACAAGGGGGGATCTCCTACGAGCAGTACTTC. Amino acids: CASTLQGGISYEQYF.

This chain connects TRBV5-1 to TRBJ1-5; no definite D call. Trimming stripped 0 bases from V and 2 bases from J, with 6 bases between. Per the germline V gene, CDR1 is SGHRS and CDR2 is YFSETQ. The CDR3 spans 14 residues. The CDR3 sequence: CASSLVHGNQPQHF. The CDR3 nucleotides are TGCGCCAGCAGCTTGGTACATGGCAATCAGCCCCAGCATTTT.